One and the same sample provided the 22 T cell receptor beta chains below, sequenced in a study of T cells in Graves' hyperthyroidism and ophthalmopathy. Amplification of TCR beta CDR3 regions was performed using RNA transcripts as template. First-round RT-PCR targeting the TCR CDR3 was performed with the HTBI primer set. TCRdb fed the multiplex PCR reads into MiXCR, producing one record per CDR3 protein. The sample includes hundreds of thousands of distinct CDR3 sequences, 12% to 15% of them seen just once. What was sequenced was blood. The receptors stem from a woman between 18 and 30 years old with Graves' hyperthyroidism.

The gene calls are TRBV13 and TRBJ1-1; weak D call: TRBD1 (6 bases). Trimming pared 6 bases from V and 0 bases from J, leaving 14 bases between. The CDR3 totals 15 residues. The germline gives CDR1 PRHDT, CDR2 FYEKMQ (reference sequence). CDR3 loop: CASSLPRGLNTEAFF. CDR3 in DNA: TGTGCCAGCAGTTTGCCCAGGGGCTTGAACACTGAAGCTTTCTTT.

This clonotype has ten or more counts. The CDR3 region has the DNA TGTGCCAGCAGTTTCTTAGGGGCGTCGCGGGAGAAGCAGTACTTC. Its protein product is CASSFLGASREKQYF. The rearrangement links TRBV28 to TRBJ2-7, with 7 bases matching TRBD2. Germline V gene data show CDR1 as MDHEN and CDR2 as SYDVKM. V lost 3 bases to trimming and J lost 8 bases; unmatched junction nucleotides: 13. CDR3 length equals 15 residues.

This clonotype has only a few counts. The CDR3 coding sequence is TGTGCCAGCTCAGATCTAAATCTCGGGACAGGGGAGTTCTTC. Encoded protein: CASSDLNLGTGEFF. This sequence joins TRBV18 and TRBJ2-1; 10 nucleotides match TRBD1. This CDR3 has 14 residues. The V and J ends lost 5 bases and 14 bases, in that order; junction bases with no gene match: 12. Germline V gene data show CDR1 as KGHSH and CDR2 as LQKENI. The full variable domain, rest sourced from reference TRBV18 and TRBJ2-1, is NAGVMQNPRHLVRRRGQEARLRCSPMKGHSHVYWYRQLPEEGLKFMVYLQKENIIDESGMPKERFSAEFPKEGPSILRIQQVVRGDSAAYFCASSDLNLGTGEFFGPGTRLTVL.

This clonotype turned up a few times. The chain recombines TRBV9 with TRBJ2-5; the match to TRBD2 covers 8 bases. Losses at the gene ends were 4 bases for V and 5 bases for J; bases not matched to a gene: 10. Germline V gene data show CDR1 as SGDLS and CDR2 as YYNGEE. This CDR3 has 15 amino acids. CDR3 in amino acids: CASSFRAGAEETQYF. CDR3 DNA sequence: TGTGCCAGCAGCTTCCGAGCGGGAGCAGAGGAGACCCAGTACTTC.

V usage is TRBV2 and J usage is TRBJ2-7, with 12 nucleotides matching TRBD2. CDR1 is SNHLY, CDR2 FYNNEI, per germline. V lost 6 bases and J lost 3; bases outside the gene matches: 24. The CDR3 has 21 amino acids. Here the CDR3 DNA reads TGTGCCAGCAGCCCCTCCGCCCACATAAACCGACTAGCGGGAGACTACTACGAGCAGTACTTC. It yields the protein CASSPSAHINRLAGDYYEQYF.

The chain joins TRBV28 to TRBJ2-1, with 10 bases lining up with TRBD2. This CDR3 is 23 amino acids long. After removal of 3 bases from V and 2 bases from J, the junction contained 25 bases not matched to a gene. Germline CDR1 is MDHEN and CDR2 is SYDVKM. The CDR3: CASSLNLAGDLIGRENAYNEQFF. DNA of the CDR3: TGTGCCAGCAGTTTGAACCTAGCGGGAGATCTTATCGGGCGGGAAAATGCCTACAATGAGCAGTTCTTC. Complete variable domain (other parts from reference TRBV28 and TRBJ2-1): DVKVTQSSRYLVKRTGEKVFLECVQDMDHENMFWYRQDPGLGLRLIYFSYDVKMKEKGDIPEGYSVSREKKERFSLILESASTNQTSMYLCASSLNLAGDLIGRENAYNEQFFGPGTRLTVL.

This chain uses TRBV7-3 with TRBJ2-2; D is possibly TRBD2 (5 bases). Germline V CDR1 and CDR2: SGHTA, FQGTGA. V gave up 7 bases and J gave up 7 bases, with 10 bases separating them. CDR3 length equals 12 residues. The CDR3 DNA sequence: TGTGCCAGCAATGGGGAGAGCGGGGAGCTGTTTTTT. Protein product: CASNGESGELFF.

This clonotype was recorded many times. The V gene is TRBV6-1, the J gene TRBJ1-1; 7 nucleotides agree with TRBD1. This CDR3 has 12 amino acids. The V segment lost 8 bases and the J segment 2 bases; nucleotides outside the gene matches: 2. The germline CDR1 and CDR2 sequences are MNHNS and SASEGT. Here the CDR3 DNA reads TGTGCCAGCGGACAGGCTAACACTGAAGCTTTCTTT. It specifies CASGQANTEAFF.

This clonotype was detected ten times or more. The V call is TRBV7-8, the J call TRBJ1-1; D unclear. Germline V CDR1 and CDR2: SGHVS, FQNEAQ. V was pared by 10 bases and J by 5 bases, with 20 bases between. The CDR3 consists of 14 residues. CDR3 DNA sequence: TGTGCCACCAATCTAAGGGATCGAGGAACTGAAGCTTTCTTT. It codes for CATNLRDRGTEAFF. The full variable domain, rest sourced from reference TRBV7-8 and TRBJ1-1, is GAGVSQSPRYKVAKRGQDVALRCDPISGHVSLFWYQQALGQGPEFLTYFQNEAQLDKSGLPSDRFFAERPEGSVSTLKIQRTQQEDSAVYLCATNLRDRGTEAFFGQGTRLTVV.

This clonotype showed up just a few times. The chain employs TRBV27 and TRBJ1-5; a weak D match, TRBD1 (6 bases). This CDR3 contains 12 residues. The germline V gene encodes CDR1 MNHEY and CDR2 SMNVEV (reference sequence). V was clipped by 5 bases and J by 6 bases, with 8 bases between them. In nucleotides, the CDR3 is TGTGCCAGCAGTACAGGGTTTCAGCCCCAGCATTTT. It translates to CASSTGFQPQHF.

The table lists this clonotype with many counts. The chain uses TRBV9 and TRBJ1-1; D gene uncertain. Between the trimmed V and J ends, which lost 2 bases and 0 bases, there was a span of 5 bases. This CDR3 has 13 residues. Germline values: CDR1 SGDLS, CDR2 YYNGEE. CDR3 sequence: CASSVGMNTEAFF. The CDR3 region has the DNA TGTGCCAGCAGCGTCGGGATGAACACTGAAGCTTTCTTT.

In this sample, this clonotype turned up many times. The V call is TRBV11-2, the J call TRBJ1-4; D uncertain. The germline V gene encodes CDR1 SGHAT and CDR2 FQNNGV. V was pared by 2 bases and J by 8 bases, with 6 bases between. The CDR3 sequence is 12 residues long. CDR3 residues: CASSLTREKLFF. The CDR3, as DNA: TGTGCCAGCAGCTTAACTCGAGAAAAACTGTTTTTT.

On this clonotype: A much larger clone sits a single nucleotide away, making a read error possible. V and J are TRBV30 and TRBJ1-3; possibly TRBD1 for D (6 bases). Germline-derived CDR1 and CDR2 are GTSNPN and SVGIG (reference sequence). There are 13 residues in the CDR3. DNA of the CDR3: TGTGCCTGGAGGTTAAGCAGGGGTGGCACCATATGTTTT. Protein product: CAWRLSRGGTICF.

In its sample, this clonotype was seen many times. The chain links TRBV6-1 to TRBJ2-5; 10 bases line up with TRBD2. With 5 bases clipped from V and 7 bases from J, the junction kept 7 bases outside the gene matches. The germline gives CDR1 MNHNS, CDR2 SASEGT. The CDR3 consists of 14 residues. The CDR3 DNA follows: TGTGCCAGCAGTACAAGGGCTAGCGGGAGGACCCAGTACTTC. This sequence encodes CASSTRASGRTQYF.

The chain is built from TRBV24-1 and TRBJ2-3, with 14 bases lining up with TRBD2. Germline assignment: CDR1 KGHDR and CDR2 SFDVKD. The CDR3 totals 19 residues. V shed 5 bases and J 4 bases; nucleotides not matched to a gene: 13. The chain's CDR3 is CATSGTGTSGRDSSDTQYF. The CDR3 DNA reads as TGTGCCACCAGTGGGACCGGGACTAGCGGGAGAGATAGTTCAGATACGCAGTATTTT.

This clonotype has a count of ten or more. The J gene is TRBJ2-7, the V gene TRBV7-9; D may be TRBD1 (6 bases). This CDR3 contains 15 residues. CDR1 SEHNR and CDR2 FQNEAQ come from the germline V gene (reference sequence). With 2 bases removed from V and 6 bases from J, the gap between germline ends came to 17 bases. The CDR3 DNA sequence: TGTGCCAGCAGCTTAAGGGCACAGGGAAGGGGCGAGCAGTACTTC. Amino acids: CASSLRAQGRGEQYF.

The sample holds many counts of this clonotype. The J gene is TRBJ2-7, the V gene TRBV12-3 or TRBV12-4; a weak D match, TRBD2 (6 bases). The CDR3 has 15 residues. The V and J ends lost 1 base and 0 bases respectively, with 10 bases between them. Here the CDR3 DNA reads TGTGCCAGCAGTTTAGAAGGGACTTCCTCCTACGAGCAGTACTTC. Its translation is CASSLEGTSSYEQYF.

The chain has TRBV28 and TRBJ1-2, with 10 nucleotides matching TRBD1. This CDR3 comprises 14 residues. CDR1 MDHEN and CDR2 SYDVKM come from the germline V gene. With V trimmed by 4 bases and J by 8 bases, 7 bases remained unmatched. The CDR3 DNA reads as TGTGCCAGCAGTTCCGGACAGGGGGGGCTCGGCTACACCTTC. Protein sequence: CASSSGQGGLGYTF.

This clonotype was seen more than once but under ten times. The chain recombines TRBV6-2 or TRBV6-3 with TRBJ2-1; D may be TRBD2 (5 bases). CDR3 length: 14 residues. Trimming stripped 2 bases from V and 0 bases from J, with 5 bases between. The V gene's germline CDR1 is MNHEY and CDR2 SVGEGT. The CDR3 loop reads CASSYLASYNEQFF. DNA for the CDR3: TGTGCCAGCAGTTACCTAGCCTCCTACAATGAGCAGTTCTTC.

Here the CDR3 reads CASSQEKVAGGYEQFF. CDR3 DNA sequence: TGTGCCAGCAGCCAAGAAAAGGTAGCGGGAGGTTATGAGCAGTTCTTC. This rearrangement joins TRBV3-1 to TRBJ2-1, with 10 bases that match TRBD2. Germline CDR1 is LGHDT and CDR2 is YNNKEL (reference sequence). This CDR3 comprises 16 residues. V shed 0 bases, J shed 8 bases, and the junction held 7 bases outside the gene matches.

This clonotype was seen a handful of times. The rearrangement links TRBV7-3 to TRBJ2-1; D not resolved. The V end lost 4 bases, the J end lost 0 bases, and 10 bases lay between the germline ends. The CDR3 contains 15 residues. Germline lookup yields CDR1 SGHTA and CDR2 FQGTGA. CDR3 DNA sequence: TGTGCCAGCAGCTCCTATTCAAGCTCCTACAATGAGCAGTTCTTC. Its protein product is CASSSYSSSYNEQFF. Combining the CDR3 with reference TRBV7-3 and TRBJ2-1 gives the whole variable domain GAGVSQTPSNKVTEKGKYVELRCDPISGHTALYWYRQSLGQGPEFLIYFQGTGAADDSGLPNDRFFAVRPEGSVSTLKIQRTERGDSAVYLCASSSYSSSYNEQFFGPGTRLTVL.

The chain recombines TRBV5-6 with TRBJ1-5, with D unresolved. Germline CDR1 and CDR2: SGHDT and YYEEEE. Trimming cost V 4 bases and J 2 bases, with 7 bases left between them. This CDR3 has 13 residues. CDR3 DNA sequence: TGTGCCAGCAGCCGGGCGGGCAATCAGCCCCAGCATTTT. Protein sequence: CASSRAGNQPQHF.